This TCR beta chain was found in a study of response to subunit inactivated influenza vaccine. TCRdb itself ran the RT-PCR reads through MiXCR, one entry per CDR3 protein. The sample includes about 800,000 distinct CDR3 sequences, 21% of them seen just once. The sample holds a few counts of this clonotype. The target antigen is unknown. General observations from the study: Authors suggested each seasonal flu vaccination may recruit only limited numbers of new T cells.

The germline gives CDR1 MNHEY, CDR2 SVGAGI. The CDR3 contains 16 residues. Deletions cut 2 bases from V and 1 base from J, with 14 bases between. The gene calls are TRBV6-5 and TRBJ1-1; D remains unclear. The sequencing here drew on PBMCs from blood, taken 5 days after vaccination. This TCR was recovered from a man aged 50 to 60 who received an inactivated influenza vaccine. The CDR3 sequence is CASSYNNPKGNTEAFF. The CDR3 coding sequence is TGTGCCAGCAGTTACAACAACCCCAAGGGGAACACTGAAGCTTTCTTT.